One sample yielded the 21 T cell receptor beta chains listed below, sequenced in a study of blood T cell dynamics during melanoma immunotherapy. The protocol was immunoSEQ multiplex PCR, while the TCRdb copy is restricted to in-frame clones and leaves out a portion. The sample has some 5,600 clones; about nine tenths are singletons. This sample's time point: pre-treatment baseline. Sample: blood, taken from a patient treated with checkpoint blockade. The receptors derive from a human donor with melanoma.

The gene calls are TRBV20-1 and TRBJ2-1; D unresolved. From germline, CDR1 is DFQATT and CDR2 SNEGSKA (reference sequence). The CDR3 sequence is 11 residues long. Trimming took 8 bases from V and 0 from J, leaving 5 bases between them. CDR3 in amino acids: CSFSSYNEQFF. Here the CDR3 DNA reads TGCAGTTTCTCCTCCTACAATGAGCAGTTCTTC.

The rearrangement joins TRBV4-3 to TRBJ1-4; D gene unclear. The CDR3 sequence is 15 residues long. Germline V gene sequence: CDR1 LGHNA, CDR2 YSLEER. Trimming took 3 bases from V and 0 from J, leaving 8 bases between them. CDR3 sequence (DNA): TGCGCCAGCAGCCAGTCGGTTGCAACTAATGAAAAACTGTTTTTT. Encoded protein: CASSQSVATNEKLFF.

J is TRBJ2-7 and V is TRBV6-1; D perhaps matches TRBD1 (6 bases). V lost 1 base and J 6 bases, leaving 10 bases between the germline ends. CDR1 is MNHNS, CDR2 SASEGT, per germline. The CDR3 loop spans 13 amino acids. The CDR3 protein is CASSEGTVGEQYF. The CDR3 nucleotides read TGTGCCAGCAGTGAAGGGACAGTCGGCGAGCAGTACTTC.

This clone has only one observation. The rearrangement joins TRBV11-2 to TRBJ2-7; D gene uncertain. Germline V CDR1 and CDR2: SGHAT, FQNNGV. This CDR3 is 11 amino acids long. Trimming took off 4 bases at V and 3 bases at J, with 4 bases between the two ends. The CDR3 spells CASSWSYEQYF. Here the CDR3 DNA reads TGTGCCAGCAGCTGGAGCTACGAGCAGTACTTC. The variable domain in full, with the rest retrieved from reference TRBV11-2 and TRBJ2-7, is EAGVAQSPRYKIIEKRQSVAFWCNPISGHATLYWYQQILGQGPKLLIQFQNNGVVDDSQLPKDRFSAERLKGVDSTLKIQPAKLEDSAVYLCASSWSYEQYFGPGTRLTVT.

The gene calls are TRBV9 and TRBJ2-6; D not certain. The CDR3 length is 17 residues. Germline V lookup: CDR1 SGDLS, CDR2 YYNGEE. Trimming shortened V by 4 bases and J by 2 bases, and 16 bases separated the two germline ends. The CDR3 spells CASSLNTVPTGANVLTF. The CDR3 nucleotides are TGTGCCAGCAGCCTGAATACTGTCCCCACTGGGGCCAACGTCCTGACTTTC. Combining the CDR3 with reference TRBV9 and TRBJ2-6 gives the whole variable domain DSGVTQTPKHLITATGQRVTLRCSPRSGDLSVYWYQQSLDQGLQFLIQYYNGEERAKGNILERFSAQQFPDLHSELNLSSLELGDSALYFCASSLNTVPTGANVLTFGAGSRLTVL.

The chain carries TRBV7-9 and TRBJ1-1; tentative D call: TRBD1 (6 bases). The CDR3 loop spans 15 amino acids. V was trimmed by 5 bases and J by 0 bases, leaving 13 bases between them. Germline CDR1 reads SEHNR; CDR2 reads FQNEAQ (reference sequence). CDR3 region: CASSPSQGMNTEAFF. CDR3 DNA sequence: TGTGCCAGCAGCCCCTCGCAGGGGATGAACACTGAAGCTTTCTTT.

V usage is TRBV15 and J usage is TRBJ1-1; D is perhaps TRBD1 (5 bases). V lost 5 bases and J 5 bases, leaving 9 bases between the germline ends. The germline V gene has CDR1 LNHNV and CDR2 YYDKDF (reference sequence). This CDR3 has 12 residues. CDR3 loop: CATSRWGTEAFF. The CDR3 DNA reads as TGTGCCACCAGCCGATGGGGGACTGAAGCTTTCTTT.

The rearrangement links TRBV4-3 to TRBJ1-1, with 10 bases aligning to TRBD1. J gave up 6 bases and V 2 bases, and 3 bases lay outside the gene matches. Germline CDR1 reads LGHNA; CDR2 reads YSLEER. The CDR3 extends over 14 amino acids. This CDR3 reads CASSQRDRGAEAFF. The CDR3 DNA reads as TGCGCCAGCAGCCAACGGGACAGGGGCGCTGAAGCTTTCTTT.

The V call is TRBV5-5, the J call TRBJ2-7; possibly TRBD1 for D (6 bases). The CDR3 consists of 15 residues. Trimming removed 4 bases at V and 3 bases at J, with 17 bases between. The germline gives CDR1 SGHKS, CDR2 YYEKEE (reference sequence). The CDR3 loop reads CASSTIQGSGYEQYF. The CDR3 DNA reads TGTGCCAGCAGCACGATACAGGGCTCGGGCTACGAGCAGTACTTC. Drawing the rest from reference TRBV5-5 and TRBJ2-7, the complete variable domain is DAGVTQSPTHLIKTRGQQVTLRCSPISGHKSVSWYQQVLGQGPQFIFQYYEKEERGRGNFPDRFSARQFPNYSSELNVNALLLGDSALYLCASSTIQGSGYEQYFGPGTRLTVT.

The chain uses TRBV5-1 and TRBJ2-7; tentative D call: TRBD1 (5 bases). Germline CDR1 and CDR2: SGHRS and YFSETQ. V lost 2 bases and J 7 bases, leaving 13 bases between the germline ends. The CDR3 consists of 13 residues. CDR3 in DNA: TGCGCCAGCAGCTTTTCTACCCAGGGAGAGCAGTACTTC. This encodes CASSFSTQGEQYF.

The J gene is TRBJ2-5, the V gene TRBV4-1, with D possibly TRBD1 on 5 matching bases. The last part of the DNA fits TRBJ2-7 better; the J call may be wrong. This CDR3 is 13 amino acids long. Germline V gene data show CDR1 as MGHRA and CDR2 as YSYEKL. The CDR3 nucleotides read TGCGCCAGCAGCCATCGGCAGGGAAACGAGCAGTACTTC. It encodes CASSHRQGNEQYF.

This clone was detected a few times. The J gene is TRBJ1-6, the V gene TRBV4-2; no clear D. V was shortened by 0 bases and J by 6 bases, with 6 bases between the two germline ends. The germline CDR1 and CDR2 sequences are LGHNA and YNFKEQ. This CDR3 is 14 amino acids long. The chain's CDR3 is CASSQEWVNSPLHF. In DNA, the CDR3 is TGTGCCAGCAGCCAAGAGTGGGTTAATTCACCCCTCCACTTT.

The chain has TRBV19 and TRBJ2-3; 10 nucleotides agree with TRBD1. Trimming took 5 bases from V and 5 from J; bases not matched to a gene: 7. Germline V gives CDR1 LNHDA, CDR2 SQIVND (reference sequence). The CDR3 sequence is 15 residues long. The DNA for the CDR3 is TGTGCCAGTAGTCCAAGCCGGGACAGGGGAGATACGCAGTATTTT. Translation: CASSPSRDRGDTQYF.

The V call is TRBV7-8, the J call TRBJ1-5; no definite D call. CDR1 is SGHVS, CDR2 FQNEAQ, per germline. This CDR3 has 15 amino acids. V lost 5 bases and J 0 bases, leaving 11 bases between the germline ends. This CDR3 is CASSPTLHSNQPQHF. The CDR3 nucleotides are TGTGCCAGCAGCCCTACATTGCATAGCAATCAGCCCCAGCATTTT. Full variable domain (remainder filled in from reference TRBV7-8 and TRBJ1-5): GAGVSQSPRYKVAKRGQDVALRCDPISGHVSLFWYQQALGQGPEFLTYFQNEAQLDKSGLPSDRFFAERPEGSVSTLKIQRTQQEDSAVYLCASSPTLHSNQPQHFGDGTRLSIL.

This chain uses TRBV5-1 with TRBJ1-5, with a possible D match to TRBD1 (5 bases). CDR1 SGHRS and CDR2 YFSETQ come from the germline V gene. V was shortened by 2 bases and J by 5 bases, with 11 bases between the two germline ends. The CDR3 sequence is 14 residues long. The CDR3 loop is CASSFDGDDQPQHF. The CDR3 DNA follows: TGCGCCAGCAGCTTTGACGGGGACGATCAGCCCCAGCATTTT.

V is TRBV6-1 and J is TRBJ2-2, with D possibly called TRBD1 or TRBD2 (6 bases each). Germline V lookup: CDR1 MNHNS, CDR2 SASEGT. This CDR3 region has 12 residues. V lost 4 bases and J lost 10, with 10 bases in between. The CDR3 coding sequence is TGTGCCAGCAGTGCCGGGGGCGAGGAGCTGTTTTTT. It yields the protein CASSAGGEELFF.

The V call is TRBV4-1, the J call TRBJ2-7, with 11 bases lining up with TRBD1. CDR3 size: 16 residues. After removal of 1 base from V and 7 bases from J, the junction contained 9 bases not matched to a gene. CDR1 is MGHRA, CDR2 YSYEKL, per germline. In nucleotides, the CDR3 is TGCGCCAGCAGCCAAGTGTTGGACAGGGGGCGTCGAGAGCAGTACTTC. The encoded protein is CASSQVLDRGRREQYF.

The rearrangement uses TRBV5-1 and TRBJ2-1; 10 nucleotides align to TRBD2. Per the germline V gene, CDR1 is SGHRS and CDR2 is YFSETQ. The CDR3 contains 16 residues. The junction had 10 bases not matched to a gene; V was cut back by 3 bases and J by 7 bases. CDR3 residues: CASSWLSSGGWNEQFF. The CDR3 DNA is TGCGCCAGCAGCTGGCTGTCTAGCGGGGGCTGGAATGAGCAGTTCTTC.

The J gene is TRBJ1-1, the V gene TRBV9; D remains ambiguous. The CDR3 totals 13 residues. V was cut by 2 bases and J by 6 bases, with 11 bases left in between. Germline V gives CDR1 SGDLS, CDR2 YYNGEE. CDR3 sequence (DNA): TGTGCCAGCAGCGTGGACCTGGGAGCTGAAGCTTTCTTT. Its protein is CASSVDLGAEAFF. The whole variable domain, filled in from reference TRBV9 and TRBJ1-1, reads DSGVTQTPKHLITATGQRVTLRCSPRSGDLSVYWYQQSLDQGLQFLIQYYNGEERAKGNILERFSAQQFPDLHSELNLSSLELGDSALYFCASSVDLGAEAFFGQGTRLTVV.

This chain uses TRBV9 with TRBJ1-4; D is uncertain. Trimming removed 0 bases from V and 4 bases from J, with 7 bases in between. CDR1 and CDR2 (germline): SGDLS, YYNGEE. CDR3 length: 14 amino acids. Here the CDR3 reads CASSVGGFNEKLFF. CDR3 coding DNA: TGTGCCAGCAGCGTAGGGGGATTTAATGAAAAACTGTTTTTT.

This sequence joins TRBV2 and TRBJ1-1; D unresolved. V was clipped by 8 bases and J by 0 bases, with 10 bases between them. Germline CDR1 and CDR2: SNHLY and FYNNEI. The CDR3 spans 13 residues. The CDR3 region has the DNA TGTGCCAGCCAACTCAACATGAACACTGAAGCTTTCTTT. Amino acids: CASQLNMNTEAFF.